The 9 T cell receptor beta chains below all came from one sample that was sequenced in a study of post-analysis software for immune sequencing data (dated by TCRdb to about 2015). The research as a whole found: Several TRBV segments, including TRBV5-6, TRBV5-1 and TRBV20-1, were significantly more frequent in patients than controls.

Their recognized antigens are unknown. The library was obtained by PCR. The sequencing machine was an Illumina HiSeq 2500. To reduce PCR and sequencing biases, unique molecular identifiers were built into the TCR beta cDNA libraries. The public reads were run again by TCRdb, first through fastp at Q25 and then through MiXCR, and only productive beta chains were kept. Every distinct CDR3 protein forms one entry, paired with its most common genes and DNA. Counted in this sample were some 260,000 distinct CDR3 sequences; approximately 34% of them appeared once. The ten largest clones take up 4% to 5.5% of the sample. Material for sequencing was blood. The origin of the receptors is a girl between 10 and 17 years old with multiple sclerosis.

V and J are TRBV7-2 and TRBJ2-7; a weak D match, TRBD2 (6 bases). The CDR3 has 15 residues. Germline values: CDR1 SGHTA, CDR2 FQGNSA. V was cut by 0 bases and J by 1 base, with 10 bases left in between. CDR3 residues: CASSLAPGTSYEQYV. As DNA, the CDR3 is TGTGCCAGCAGCTTAGCCCCAGGGACTTCCTACGAGCAGTACGTC.

This clonotype was recorded many times. The chain combines TRBV5-5 with TRBJ1-2, with unresolved D. The V and J ends lost 1 base and 0 bases respectively, with 10 bases between them. Germline assignment: CDR1 SGHKS and CDR2 YYEKEE (reference sequence). The CDR3 is 15 amino acids. CDR3 sequence: CASSLLGRANYGYTF. The CDR3, as DNA: TGTGCCAGCAGCTTGCTAGGTCGGGCTAACTATGGCTACACCTTC.

A few counts support this clonotype. Given a much more abundant clone one base away, this may be a read error. V usage is TRBV11-2 and J usage is TRBJ2-1; 8 bases fit TRBD2. The J call may not be correct, given that the DNA end is closer to TRBJ2-7. CDR1 and CDR2 from the germline V gene are SGHAT and FQNNGV. CDR3 length: 16 residues. The CDR3 sequence is CASSSTSGIRYNEQYF. The CDR3 DNA is TGTGCCAGCAGTTCCACTAGCGGTATAAGGTACAATGAGCAGTACTTC.

This clonotype was seen ten or more times. The V call is TRBV30, the J call TRBJ2-7, with 11 bases matching TRBD2. J gave up 3 bases and V 2 bases, and 6 bases lay outside the gene matches. CDR1 is GTSNPN and CDR2 is SVGIG in the germline V gene (reference sequence). The CDR3 covers 15 residues. The CDR3: CAWSNPGLAVYEQYF. The CDR3 coding sequence is TGTGCCTGGAGTAATCCGGGACTAGCGGTCTACGAGCAGTACTTC.

The CDR3 protein is CSAQGQLGNQPQHF. The CDR3 DNA follows: TGCAGTGCTCAGGGACAATTGGGGAATCAGCCCCAGCATTTT. The chain couples TRBV20-1 to TRBJ1-5, with D maybe TRBD1 (6 bases). V was trimmed by 5 bases and J by 4 bases, leaving 15 bases between them. CDR1 DFQATT and CDR2 SNEGSKA come from the germline V gene (reference sequence). This CDR3 has 14 amino acids.

This clonotype was picked up many times. The gene calls are TRBV10-3 and TRBJ1-2; D is undetermined. Trimming shortened V by 8 bases and J by 5 bases, and 15 bases separated the two germline ends. This CDR3 has 13 amino acids. The germline gives CDR1 ENHRY, CDR2 SYGVKD. This chain's CDR3 is CAISEMGSYGYTF. The CDR3 DNA sequence: TGTGCCATCTCAGAAATGGGCAGTTATGGCTACACCTTC.

CDR3 DNA: TGCAGCGTTGGACCGGCTGGCTACACCTTC. This encodes CSVGPAGYTF. The chain links TRBV29-1 to TRBJ1-2; no clear D gene. The V end lost 4 bases, the J end lost 7 bases, and 7 bases lay between the germline ends. This CDR3 comprises 10 residues. Germline V CDR1 and CDR2: SQVTM, ANQGSEA. The whole variable domain, filled in from reference TRBV29-1 and TRBJ1-2, reads SAVISQKPSRDICQRGTSLTIQCQVDSQVTMMFWYRQQPGQSLTLIATANQGSEATYESGFVIDKFPISRPNLTFSTLTVSNMSPEDSSIYLCSVGPAGYTFGSGTRLTVV.

The rearrangement links TRBV20-1 to TRBJ1-4; the D gene is possibly TRBD1 (6 bases). Germline assignment: CDR1 DFQATT and CDR2 SNEGSKA (reference sequence). V lost 5 bases to trimming and J lost 8 bases, with 12 bases between them. CDR3 length equals 12 residues. CDR3 loop: CSAVPDREKLFF. As DNA, the CDR3 is TGCAGTGCTGTCCCAGACAGGGAAAAACTGTTTTTT.

In this sample, this clonotype turned up a few times. CDR3 DNA sequence: TGTGCCAGCAGTGCCCTTTTGATGCCCCAGCATTTT. Translation gives CASSALLMPQHF. The rearrangement uses TRBV2 and TRBJ1-5; no definite D call. This CDR3 spans 12 amino acids. Germline V gene sequence: CDR1 SNHLY, CDR2 FYNNEI. V lost 4 bases to trimming and J lost 9 bases, with 10 bases between them. Full variable domain (outside the CDR3, taken from reference TRBV2 and TRBJ1-5): EPEVTQTPSHQVTQMGQEVILRCVPISNHLYFYWYRQILGQKVEFLVSFYNNEISEKSEIFDDQFSVERPDGSNFTLKIRSTKLEDSAMYFCASSALLMPQHFGDGTRLSIL.